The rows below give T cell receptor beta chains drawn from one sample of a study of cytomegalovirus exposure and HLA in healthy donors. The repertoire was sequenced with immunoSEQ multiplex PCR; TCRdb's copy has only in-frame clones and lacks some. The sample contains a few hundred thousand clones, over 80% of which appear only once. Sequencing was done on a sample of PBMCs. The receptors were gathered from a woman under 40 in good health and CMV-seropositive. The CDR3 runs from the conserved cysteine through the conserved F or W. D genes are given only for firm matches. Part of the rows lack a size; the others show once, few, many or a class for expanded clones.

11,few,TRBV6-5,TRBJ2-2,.,CASRSGGELFF,TGTGCCAGCAGATCGGGGGGGGAGCTGTTTTTT
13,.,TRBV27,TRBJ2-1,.,CASRELGLAEQFF,TGTGCCAGCAGGGAACTAGGACTGGCTGAGCAGTTCTTC
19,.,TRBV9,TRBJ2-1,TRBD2,CASSLHRTSGGRGNNEQFF,TGTGCCAGCAGCCTACATAGGACTAGCGGGGGCCGAGGTAACAATGAGCAGTTCTTC
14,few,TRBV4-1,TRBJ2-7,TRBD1,CASSREDRGHEQYF,TGCGCCAGCAGCCGAGAGGACAGGGGTCACGAGCAGTACTTC
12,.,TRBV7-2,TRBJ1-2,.,CASSLNAVGYTF,TGTGCCAGCAGCTTAAACGCCGTTGGCTACACCTTC
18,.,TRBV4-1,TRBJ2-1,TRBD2,CASSQDPPTSGYLNEQFF,TGCGCCAGCAGCCAAGATCCCCCCACTAGCGGGTATCTTAATGAGCAGTTCTTC
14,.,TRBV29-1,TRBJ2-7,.,CSVGGFSVTYEQYF,TGCAGCGTTGGAGGGTTTAGCGTGACCTACGAGCAGTACTTC
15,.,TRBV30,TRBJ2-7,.,CAWSVSWGASIEQYF,TGTGCCTGGAGTGTGTCGTGGGGGGCTTCCATCGAGCAGTACTTC
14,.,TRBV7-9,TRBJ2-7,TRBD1,CASSPKGAAYEQYF,TGTGCCAGCAGCCCGAAGGGGGCGGCATACGAGCAGTACTTC
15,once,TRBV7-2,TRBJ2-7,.,CASSPRAASSYEQYF,TGTGCCAGCAGCCCACGGGCAGCTTCCTCCTACGAGCAGTACTTC
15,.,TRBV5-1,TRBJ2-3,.,CASSLTGTGTDTQYF,TGCGCCAGCAGCCTAACCGGGACTGGCACAGATACGCAGTATTTT
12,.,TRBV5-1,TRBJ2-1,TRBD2,CATSIAGYEQFF,TGCGCCACCTCGATAGCGGGATATGAGCAGTTCTTC
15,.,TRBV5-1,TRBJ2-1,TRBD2,CASSQTSGSYNEQFF,TGCGCCAGCAGCCAAACTAGCGGATCCTACAATGAGCAGTTCTTC
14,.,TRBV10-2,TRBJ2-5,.,CASSEIGDQETQYF,TGCGCCAGCAGTGAGATTGGGGACCAAGAGACCCAGTACTTC
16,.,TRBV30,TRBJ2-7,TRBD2,CAWRATSGRIAYEQYF,TGTGCCTGGAGAGCGACTAGCGGGAGAATCGCCTACGAGCAGTACTTC
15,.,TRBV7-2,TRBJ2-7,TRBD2,CASSLRAGGTNEQYF,TGTGCCAGCAGCTTAAGAGCGGGAGGGACCAACGAGCAGTACTTC